Each of the 16 T cell receptor beta chains below was sequenced from the same sample in a study of cytomegalovirus exposure and HLA in healthy donors. Researchers ran the PCR with 60 Vbeta and 13 Jbeta primers. Clones were read by immunoSEQ multiplex PCR, and TCRdb kept only the in-frame ones, dropping some. Here the sample spans 150,000 to 180,000 clones, 70% to 80% being singletons. The sequencing sample was made of PBMCs. These receptors were collected from a man aged 25-45 years in good health and CMV-seropositive.

The chain is built from TRBV2 and TRBJ2-2, with 13 bases matching TRBD2. Germline CDR1 reads SNHLY; CDR2 reads FYNNEI. This CDR3 region has 15 residues. The V gene end was trimmed by 4 bases and the J gene end by 4 bases; junction bases not matched to a gene: 0. The CDR3 protein is CASSGLAGGTGELFF. The CDR3, as DNA: TGTGCCAGCAGTGGACTAGCGGGGGGCACCGGGGAGCTGTTTTTT. Complete variable domain (other parts from reference TRBV2 and TRBJ2-2): EPEVTQTPSHQVTQMGQEVILRCVPISNHLYFYWYRQILGQKVEFLVSFYNNEISEKSEIFDDQFSVERPDGSNFTLKIRSTKLEDSAMYFCASSGLAGGTGELFFGEGSRLTVL.

The chain has TRBV7-3 and TRBJ2-7; D uncertain. CDR3 size: 13 residues. The V gene's germline CDR1 is SGHTA and CDR2 FQGTGA. Trimming removed 3 bases at V and 5 bases at J, with 11 bases between. The CDR3 bases are TGTGCCAGCAGCTTCCCTCCCCAGGACGAGCAGTACTTC. Amino acid sequence: CASSFPPQDEQYF.

The gene calls are TRBV27 and TRBJ1-1; possible D gene TRBD1, 5 bases. The CDR3 runs 13 residues. Trimming removed 7 bases from V and 1 base from J, with 10 bases in between. Germline V gives CDR1 MNHEY, CDR2 SMNVEV (reference sequence). The CDR3 nucleotides read TGTGCCAGCATCAATACAGGGAACACTGAAGCTTTCTTT. This translates into CASINTGNTEAFF.

The chain has TRBV5-8 and TRBJ1-1; D is unclear. The CDR3 loop spans 14 amino acids. The germline V gene encodes CDR1 SGHTS and CDR2 YDEGEE. The V end was cut by 4 bases, the J end by 0 bases, with 10 bases between. CDR3 nucleotides: TGTGCCAGCAGCCCGAGAGGCGTGAACACTGAAGCTTTCTTT. It specifies CASSPRGVNTEAFF.

This clone was recorded only once. The CDR3 nucleotides read TGCGCCAGCAGCTTGGCCGGTGGGACCCAGTACTTC. It is translated as CASSLAGGTQYF. The chain uses TRBV5-1 and TRBJ2-5; D unresolved. The CDR3 is 12 residues long. V gave up 0 bases and J gave up 7 bases, with 7 bases separating them. The germline gives CDR1 SGHRS, CDR2 YFSETQ.

The gene calls are TRBV6-1 and TRBJ2-7, with a possible D match to TRBD1 (5 bases). V was clipped by 2 bases and J by 2 bases, with 13 bases between them. CDR1 and CDR2 (germline): MNHNS, SASEGT. This CDR3 contains 15 residues. The CDR3 loop is CASSEQQALPYEQYF. CDR3 nucleotides: TGTGCCAGCAGTGAACAACAGGCCCTCCCCTACGAGCAGTACTTC.

This clone was seen a single time. This chain uses TRBV20-1 with TRBJ2-3; weak D call: TRBD1 (5 bases). From germline, CDR1 is DFQATT and CDR2 SNEGSKA (reference sequence). Trimming took off 6 bases at V and 6 bases at J, with 10 bases between the two ends. The CDR3 covers 11 residues. The CDR3 DNA is TGCAGTGCGTTGAACAGGGATACGCAGTATTTT. This encodes CSALNRDTQYF.

The CDR3 DNA is TGTGCCAGCAGCGTAGGGACTAGCGGGGGGAATCAAGAGACCCAGTACTTC. The encoded protein is CASSVGTSGGNQETQYF. The J gene is TRBJ2-5, the V gene TRBV9; TRBD2 matches at 14 bases. V lost 0 bases to trimming and J lost 2 bases; unmatched junction nucleotides: 3. The CDR3 loop spans 17 amino acids. Germline V gives CDR1 SGDLS, CDR2 YYNGEE.

The rearrangement joins TRBV11-3 to TRBJ2-7; D possibly corresponds to TRBD1 (5 bases). The CDR3 contains 13 residues. Germline V gives CDR1 SGHNT, CDR2 YENEEA. V was pared by 5 bases and J by 2 bases, with 10 bases between. The CDR3 DNA reads TGTGCCAGCAGCAAGACAGCTACCTACGAGCAGTACTTC. Its translation is CASSKTATYEQYF.

This clone was recorded a few times. V and J are TRBV4-1 and TRBJ2-5, with 10 bases fitting TRBD2. Losses at the gene ends were 4 bases for V and 5 bases for J; bases not matched to a gene: 13. This CDR3 comprises 17 residues. Germline V gene sequence: CDR1 MGHRA, CDR2 YSYEKL. This CDR3 is CASSLGGLAEMRETQYF. The CDR3 DNA follows: TGCGCCAGCAGCCTCGGAGGACTAGCGGAAATGCGGGAGACCCAGTACTTC.

This rearrangement joins TRBV18 to TRBJ1-5; no clear D. Per germline, CDR1 KGHSH and CDR2 LQKENI. V was cut by 5 bases and J by 7 bases, with 12 bases left in between. The CDR3 has 13 amino acids. The CDR3 coding sequence is TGTGCCAGCTCAGAGGGTTTTGGGCAGCCCCAGCATTTT. It is translated as CASSEGFGQPQHF.

The V gene is TRBV25-1, the J gene TRBJ1-1; TRBD1 aligns across 8 bases. After removal of 8 bases from V and 8 bases from J, the junction contained 1 base not matched to a gene. This CDR3 has 10 amino acids. CDR1 and CDR2 from the germline V gene are MGHDK and SYGVNS. CDR3 in DNA: TGTGCCAGCGCAGGGGGCGAAGCTTTCTTT. It codes for CASAGGEAFF.

In DNA form, the CDR3 reads TGTGCCAGCAGCAACACGAAGGGAAACACCATATATTTT. Translated, it gives CASSNTKGNTIYF. The gene calls are TRBV27 and TRBJ1-3; D not resolved. Germline lookup yields CDR1 MNHEY and CDR2 SMNVEV (reference sequence). This CDR3 region has 13 residues. The V end was cut by 6 bases, the J end by 4 bases, with 10 bases between.

The chain recombines TRBV28 with TRBJ1-3, with D possibly TRBD1 on 5 matching bases. CDR1 is MDHEN and CDR2 is SYDVKM in the germline V gene. Trimming left V 5 bases short and J 5 bases short, with 13 bases between. This CDR3 comprises 14 residues. The CDR3 spells CASSAGGVRNTIYF. In DNA, the CDR3 is TGTGCCAGCAGTGCGGGGGGGGTCAGAAACACCATATATTTT.

The chain links TRBV19 to TRBJ1-5; unclear D gene. Germline loops: CDR1 LNHDA, CDR2 SQIVND (reference sequence). V shed 4 bases and J shed 1 base, with 11 bases lying between them. The CDR3 sequence is 15 residues long. The CDR3: CASSSEGKSNQPQHF. The CDR3 DNA reads TGTGCCAGTAGTAGTGAGGGTAAAAGCAATCAGCCCCAGCATTTT.

The chain is built from TRBV15 and TRBJ1-5, with D hard to call. The CDR3 consists of 14 residues. Germline CDR1 LNHNV, CDR2 YYDKDF (reference sequence). The V end lost 0 bases, the J end lost 12 bases, and 15 bases lay between the germline ends. Here the CDR3 reads CATSRDSKSPGQHF. CDR3 sequence (DNA): TGTGCCACCAGCAGAGATAGTAAGAGCCCGGGCCAGCATTTT.